The next 16 T cell receptor beta chains were all read from a single sample in a study of PD-1 blockade in mismatch repair-deficient tumors. Sequencing used immunoSEQ multiplex PCR; TCRdb keeps in-frame clones, though not all of them. There are some 120,000 clones in the sample; 86% occur only once, and approximately 13% lies in the top ten. The starting material was peripheral blood, obtained 44 weeks after starting pembrolizumab. Receptors originate from an adult with mismatch repair-deficient cancer.

This clone was detected once. V gene TRBV6-1 combines with J gene TRBJ1-3; D perhaps matches TRBD1 (5 bases). CDR3 length: 15 amino acids. In germline, CDR1 is MNHNS, CDR2 SASEGT. Deletions cut 4 bases from V and 3 bases from J, with 13 bases between. Written as DNA, the CDR3 is TGTGCCAGCAGTGCAGGGCAGGGAGGTGGAAACACCATATATTTT. It codes for CASSAGQGGGNTIYF.

Here the CDR3 DNA reads TGCGCCAGCAGCCAAGAAGGTTGGGCAGACCTTAATGAAAAACTGTTTTTT. Its translation: CASSQEGWADLNEKLFF. This chain connects TRBV4-3 to TRBJ1-4; no definite D call. The CDR3 has 17 amino acids. Germline CDR1 and CDR2: LGHNA and YSLEER. The V end was cut by 0 bases, the J end by 4 bases, with 15 bases between.

The V and J genes are TRBV4-1 and TRBJ2-1; D gene uncertain. This CDR3 is built from 14 residues. Trimming shortened V by 6 bases and J by 5 bases, and 14 bases separated the two germline ends. The germline V gene has CDR1 MGHRA and CDR2 YSYEKL. The CDR3 nucleotides read TGCGCCAGCAGGCCCCCTGGGCTGCACAATGAGCAGTTCTTC. Its translation: CASRPPGLHNEQFF.

This clone has more than one count but fewer than ten. The gene calls are TRBV4-1 and TRBJ2-7; D might be TRBD1 or TRBD2, each matching 5 bases. The CDR3 has 14 residues. Germline CDR1 reads MGHRA; CDR2 reads YSYEKL. Trimming took 3 bases from V and 1 from J, leaving 10 bases between them. CDR3 sequence (DNA): TGCGCCAGCAGCCAGGGACGGAGGTCCTACGAGCAGTACTTC. This sequence encodes CASSQGRRSYEQYF.

This clone was observed a handful of times. The V and J genes are TRBV10-3 and TRBJ2-5; D remains unclear. The length of the CDR3 is 12 residues. Germline values: CDR1 ENHRY, CDR2 SYGVKD. V lost 2 bases and J lost 5, with 6 bases in between. CDR3 sequence (DNA): TGTGCCATCAGTGAGCGGGCGGAGACCCAGTACTTC. Translated: CAISERAETQYF.

This sequence joins TRBV4-1 and TRBJ2-2; 8 nucleotides align to TRBD2. This CDR3 is 18 amino acids long. V was clipped by 5 bases and J by 5 bases; unmatched bases: 16. Germline lookup yields CDR1 MGHRA and CDR2 YSYEKL. CDR3 in amino acids: CASSFNTIGTSLTGELFF. In nucleotides, the CDR3 is TGCGCCAGCAGCTTCAATACTATCGGGACTAGTCTGACCGGGGAGCTGTTTTTT.

This chain uses TRBV15 with TRBJ2-1; a weak D match, TRBD2 (6 bases). This CDR3 region has 17 residues. The germline V and J ends were trimmed by 1 base and 4 bases, with 17 bases remaining between them. Germline-derived CDR1 and CDR2 are LNHNV and YYDKDF (reference sequence). The CDR3 bases are TGTGCCACCAGCAGAGTCTCGTCGGGAGAGAGATACAATGAGCAGTTCTTC. It codes for CATSRVSSGERYNEQFF.

This chain joins TRBV5-5 and TRBJ1-4; TRBD1 aligns across 9 bases. The CDR3 totals 15 residues. J gave up 5 bases and V 4 bases, and 6 bases lay outside the gene matches. From germline, CDR1 is SGHKS and CDR2 YYEKEE (reference sequence). The DNA for the CDR3 is TGTGCCAGCAGCCCCGGGACAGGGTCGAATGAAAAACTGTTTTTT. It codes for CASSPGTGSNEKLFF.

V and J are TRBV27 and TRBJ2-1; TRBD2 matches 7 bases. Germline V lookup: CDR1 MNHEY, CDR2 SMNVEV (reference sequence). V dropped 4 bases and J dropped 7; count of bases not matched to a gene: 13. The CDR3 runs to 16 residues. For the CDR3, the DNA is TGTGCCAGCAGTTATCTGTGGCGGGAGTCCAAGAATGAGCAGTTCTTC. Protein product: CASSYLWRESKNEQFF.

The chain couples TRBV18 to TRBJ2-7; a weak D match, TRBD1 (6 bases). V gave up 2 bases and J gave up 4 bases, with 9 bases separating them. CDR3 size: 13 residues. Germline CDR1 is KGHSH and CDR2 is LQKENI. The CDR3 spells CASSPEDRYEQYF. The CDR3 bases are TGTGCCAGCTCACCAGAGGACAGATACGAGCAGTACTTC.

The rearrangement links TRBV6-1 to TRBJ2-7; 10 bases are a match to TRBD2. The length of the CDR3 is 15 residues. Trimming at V came to 6 bases and at J to 0 bases, leaving 5 bases not matched to a gene. Germline CDR1 and CDR2: MNHNS and SASEGT. The CDR3 spells CASRNRLAGSYEQYF. As DNA, the CDR3 is TGTGCCAGCAGGAACAGACTAGCGGGCTCCTACGAGCAGTACTTC.

V is TRBV7-3 and J is TRBJ2-2, with a tentative D call TRBD2 (6 bases). Trimming took off 2 bases at V and 6 bases at J, with 7 bases between the two ends. This CDR3 contains 13 residues. Per germline, CDR1 SGHTA and CDR2 FQGTGA. CDR3 residues: CASSLGGSGELFF. The CDR3 bases are TGTGCCAGCAGCTTAGGGGGGTCCGGGGAGCTGTTTTTT. The full variable domain, with the rest looked up from reference TRBV7-3 and TRBJ2-2, is GAGVSQTPSNKVTEKGKYVELRCDPISGHTALYWYRQSLGQGPEFLIYFQGTGAADDSGLPNDRFFAVRPEGSVSTLKIQRTERGDSAVYLCASSLGGSGELFFGEGSRLTVL.

The V and J genes are TRBV10-3 and TRBJ2-1; D is unresolved. The germline CDR1 and CDR2 sequences are ENHRY and SYGVKD. This CDR3 contains 12 residues. Trimming stripped 6 bases from V and 8 bases from J, with 11 bases between. The CDR3 DNA reads as TGTGCCATCAGCGCCTACAGCGATGAGCAGTTCTTC. This sequence encodes CAISAYSDEQFF.

CDR3 loop: CASNNRGDTEAFF. DNA of the CDR3: TGTGCCAGCAACAATAGGGGTGACACTGAAGCTTTCTTT. The V call is TRBV5-5, the J call TRBJ1-1; a weak D match, TRBD1 (5 bases). Germline V gives CDR1 SGHKS, CDR2 YYEKEE (reference sequence). Between the trimmed V and J ends, which lost 6 bases and 3 bases, there was a span of 12 bases. The CDR3 covers 13 residues. Full variable domain (rest looked up from reference TRBV5-5 and TRBJ1-1): DAGVTQSPTHLIKTRGQQVTLRCSPISGHKSVSWYQQVLGQGPQFIFQYYEKEERGRGNFPDRFSARQFPNYSSELNVNALLLGDSALYLCASNNRGDTEAFFGQGTRLTVV.

This clone has just one count. The CDR3 nucleotides read TGCGCCAGCAGCCAAGTATCCGGGACAGCCTACGAGCAGTACTTC. Protein: CASSQVSGTAYEQYF. The rearrangement uses TRBV4-1 and TRBJ2-7; 7 bases fit TRBD1. Trimming removed 1 base from V and 2 bases from J; junction bases left unmatched: 5. Germline CDR1 reads MGHRA; CDR2 reads YSYEKL. There are 15 residues in the CDR3.

This clone has a single count. The genes are TRBV4-1 and TRBJ2-3; D ambiguous. The CDR3 length is 16 residues. The V end was cut by 2 bases, the J end by 2 bases, with 14 bases between. Germline V gene lookup returns CDR1 MGHRA and CDR2 YSYEKL. As DNA, the CDR3 is TGCGCCAGCAGCCAATTCGCCCGAGACAACACAGATACGCAGTATTTT. This sequence encodes CASSQFARDNTDTQYF.